This T cell receptor (beta chain) was obtained from a study of Tregs in tolerant kidney transplant recipients. Whole-study results and caveats: Donor-specific Treg expansion exceeded global Treg expansion in tolerant patients, suggesting antigen drive.

The germline V gene has CDR1 MDHEN and CDR2 SYDVKM. The ends were cut back, 3 bases at V and 6 bases at J, with 8 bases in the middle. The CDR3 runs to 12 residues. Generated by immunoSEQ multiplex PCR, the TCRdb table keeps only in-frame clones and is missing some. The sample contains roughly 64,000 clones, approximately 98% of which appear only once. Unstimulated Tregs (CD4+CD25+CD127-) and CD4+CD25- non-Tregs were sorted from PBMCs. With respect to this clone: As yet, its antigen is unknown.

The rearrangement links TRBV28 to TRBJ1-2; D gene unclear. The specimen comprised Tregs from blood, sampled before the transplant. This receptor was identified in a human donor who received a combined kidney and bone marrow transplant. The CDR3 DNA reads TGTGCCAGCAGTTTCAAGCTGCATGGCTACACCTTC. Protein sequence: CASSFKLHGYTF.